The present T cell receptor beta chain was sequenced within a study of blood T cell repertoires in COVID-19. Germline CDR1 and CDR2: SGHDN and FVKESK. The CDR3 sequence is 16 residues long. Deletions cut 4 bases from V and 4 bases from J, with 16 bases between. Only in-frame clones appear in the TCRdb table, and some are missing; sequencing was by immunoSEQ multiplex PCR. Of 200,000 to 300,000 clones in the sample, roughly 86% were seen once. The sequence came from a woman in her 70s with active or convalescent COVID-19. The chain joins TRBV14 to TRBJ2-2; the D gene is possibly TRBD2 (5 bases). Input material: peripheral blood. CDR3 sequence: CASSPRGLWRTGELFF. CDR3 nucleotides: TGTGCCAGCAGCCCCCGAGGGCTTTGGCGCACCGGGGAGCTGTTTTTT.